These 26 T cell receptor beta chains were all obtained from the same sample, sequenced in a study of technical replicates of blood from a few donors. Only in-frame clones appear in the TCRdb table, and some are missing; sequencing was by immunoSEQ multiplex PCR. The sample includes tens of thousands of clones, more than 85% of them seen just once. The sample was PBMCs. The source is a human donor in good health. Some clones in this sample may be carry-over from other donors' samples.

The V call is TRBV6-6, the J call TRBJ2-3, with a tentative D call TRBD2 (5 bases). Germline CDR1 reads MNHNY; CDR2 reads SVGAGI (reference sequence). There are 14 residues in the CDR3. Between the trimmed V and J ends, which lost 6 bases and 4 bases, there was a span of 14 bases. CDR3 loop: CASSRTRTADTQYF. CDR3 nucleotides: TGTGCCAGCAGCCGCACTAGGACGGCAGATACGCAGTATTTT.

This rearrangement joins TRBV6-5 to TRBJ2-7, with D tentatively TRBD1 (6 bases). With 4 bases removed from V and 2 bases from J, the gap between germline ends came to 18 bases. Germline-derived CDR1 and CDR2 are MNHEY and SVGAGI. The CDR3 covers 16 residues. The DNA for the CDR3 is TGTGCCAGCAGTTTTCATTTCTGGGACAAAACCTACGAGCAGTACTTC. This encodes CASSFHFWDKTYEQYF.

The chain has TRBV15 and TRBJ2-7; the match to TRBD2 covers 8 bases. This CDR3 has 16 residues. V was pared by 1 base and J by 7 bases, with 12 bases of the junction left unmatched. Germline loops: CDR1 LNHNV, CDR2 YYDKDF (reference sequence). The CDR3 loop is CATSRGRVAGSGEQYF. Written as DNA, the CDR3 is TGTGCCACCAGCAGAGGTAGAGTAGCGGGATCCGGGGAGCAGTACTTC. Full variable domain (outside the CDR3, taken from reference TRBV15 and TRBJ2-7): DAMVIQNPRYQVTQFGKPVTLSCSQTLNHNVMYWYQQKSSQAPKLLFHYYDKDFNNEADTPDNFQSRRPNTSFCFLDIRSPGLGDTAMYLCATSRGRVAGSGEQYFGPGTRLTVT.

The chain carries TRBV9 and TRBJ2-1; possible D gene TRBD2, 6 bases. Per germline, CDR1 SGDLS and CDR2 YYNGEE. There are 14 residues in the CDR3. V shed 2 bases and J shed 0 bases, with 6 bases lying between them. The CDR3 region is CASSVGGSYNEQFF. In DNA, the CDR3 is TGTGCCAGCAGCGTGGGGGGCTCCTACAATGAGCAGTTCTTC.

CDR3 in DNA: TGTGCCAGCAGCCTCACTATTTTTCTTTCACCCCTCCACTTT. This sequence encodes CASSLTIFLSPLHF. The V and J genes are TRBV6-5 and TRBJ1-6; D gene uncertain. Germline assignment: CDR1 MNHEY and CDR2 SVGAGI. V dropped 6 bases and J dropped 9 bases, with 15 bases sitting between them. This CDR3 has 14 amino acids.

The chain links TRBV6-5 to TRBJ1-1; maybe TRBD1 (6 bases). In germline, CDR1 is MNHEY, CDR2 SVGAGI. The CDR3 has 13 amino acids. V was shortened by 5 bases and J by 4 bases, with 11 bases between the two germline ends. DNA of the CDR3: TGTGCCAGCAGTACAGGGTGGGGCACTGAAGCTTTCTTT. Protein product: CASSTGWGTEAFF.

The chain couples TRBV7-8 to TRBJ1-1; no definite D call. The V end was cut by 2 bases, the J end by 1 base, with 5 bases between. The CDR3 length is 13 residues. Germline V lookup: CDR1 SGHVS, CDR2 FQNEAQ. The CDR3 loop reads CASSLRQNTEAFF. CDR3 DNA: TGTGCCAGCAGCTTAAGACAGAACACTGAAGCTTTCTTT. The whole variable domain, remainder taken from reference TRBV7-8 and TRBJ1-1, is GAGVSQSPRYKVAKRGQDVALRCDPISGHVSLFWYQQALGQGPEFLTYFQNEAQLDKSGLPSDRFFAERPEGSVSTLKIQRTQQEDSAVYLCASSLRQNTEAFFGQGTRLTVV.

V gene TRBV5-8 combines with J gene TRBJ1-1; D is possibly TRBD1 (5 bases). Trimming pared 3 bases from V and 0 bases from J, leaving 15 bases between. CDR3 length: 16 amino acids. Germline V CDR1 and CDR2: SGHTS, YDEGEE. The DNA for the CDR3 is TGTGCCAGCAGCTCTGGACCCGGGGGAATGAACACTGAAGCTTTCTTT. It translates to CASSSGPGGMNTEAFF. Together with reference TRBV5-8 and TRBJ1-1, the CDR3 gives the full variable domain: EAGVTQSPTHLIKTRGQQATLRCSPISGHTSVYWYQQALGLGLQFLLWYDEGEERNRGNFPPRFSGRQFPNYSSELNVNALELEDSALYLCASSSGPGGMNTEAFFGQGTRLTVV.

The chain carries TRBV30 and TRBJ2-5, with D tentatively TRBD2 (5 bases). Germline CDR1 and CDR2: GTSNPN and SVGIG (reference sequence). V was cut by 8 bases and J by 5 bases, with 21 bases left in between. The CDR3 length is 14 residues. The CDR3 region has the DNA TGTGCCCTAGTGAACGCGGGCTTTGGGGAGACCCAGTACTTC. It translates to CALVNAGFGETQYF.

This sequence joins TRBV30 and TRBJ2-3, with D tentatively TRBD1 (5 bases). V was shortened by 3 bases and J by 2 bases, with 12 bases between the two germline ends. Germline V gene lookup returns CDR1 GTSNPN and CDR2 SVGIG (reference sequence). The CDR3 has 14 residues. The CDR3 coding sequence is TGTGCCTGGAGGGCAGGGCCCACCACAGATACGCAGTATTTT. As protein: CAWRAGPTTDTQYF.

The rearrangement links TRBV19 to TRBJ1-3; TRBD1 is a possible D gene (6 bases). Looked up from germline, CDR1 is LNHDA and CDR2 is SQIVND (reference sequence). CDR3 length: 13 amino acids. V was shortened by 6 bases and J by 4 bases, with 10 bases between the two germline ends. The CDR3 coding sequence is TGTGCCAGTAGCGGGACAATGGGAAACACCATATATTTT. Translating gives CASSGTMGNTIYF. The full variable domain, completed using reference TRBV19 and TRBJ1-3, is DGGITQSPKYLFRKEGQNVTLSCEQNLNHDAMYWYRQDPGQGLRLIYYSQIVNDFQKGDIAEGYSVSREKKESFPLTVTSAQKNPTAFYLCASSGTMGNTIYFGEGSWLTVV.

The chain links TRBV7-7 to TRBJ2-1; 10 bases fit TRBD1. The CDR3 covers 16 residues. The germline V gene has CDR1 SSHAT and CDR2 FNYEAQ (reference sequence). The junction had 6 bases not matched to a gene; V was cut back by 1 base and J by 6 bases. The CDR3 loop reads CASSLGPGQGPNEQFF. The CDR3 DNA reads TGTGCCAGCAGCTTAGGACCGGGACAGGGGCCCAATGAGCAGTTCTTC. The full variable domain, its missing parts supplied by reference TRBV7-7 and TRBJ2-1, is GAGVSQSPRYKVTKRGQDVTLRCDPISSHATLYWYQQALGQGPEFLTYFNYEAQPDKSGLPSDRFSAERPEGSISTLTIQRTEQRDSAMYRCASSLGPGQGPNEQFFGPGTRLTVL.

This chain joins TRBV10-3 and TRBJ1-6; 9 bases align to TRBD1. CDR3 length equals 15 residues. J was trimmed by 7 bases and V by 10 bases; bases with no gene match: 11. Germline V lookup: CDR1 ENHRY, CDR2 SYGVKD. CDR3 coding DNA: TGTGCCACCCATTCACAGGGGGCGGAAAATTCACCCCTCCACTTT. Translation: CATHSQGAENSPLHF.

V is TRBV5-1 and J is TRBJ2-7; tentatively, D is TRBD2 (5 bases). Trimming shortened V by 0 bases and J by 4 bases, and 11 bases separated the two germline ends. Germline V gene sequence: CDR1 SGHRS, CDR2 YFSETQ. The CDR3 contains 14 residues. CDR3 sequence (DNA): TGCGCCAGCAGCTTGGCGGAGGTGGTTTACGAGCAGTACTTC. It specifies CASSLAEVVYEQYF.

V and J are TRBV5-6 and TRBJ1-3; perhaps TRBD1 as D (5 bases). V was cut by 0 bases and J by 2 bases, with 9 bases left in between. This CDR3 has 15 amino acids. Germline CDR1 and CDR2: SGHDT and YYEEEE. This CDR3 reads CASSLVGAAGNTIYF. The CDR3 bases are TGTGCCAGCAGCTTGGTAGGGGCAGCTGGAAACACCATATATTTT.

This clone was counted a single time. The chain uses TRBV6-5 and TRBJ2-1; a weak D match, TRBD2 (6 bases). Germline CDR1 is MNHEY and CDR2 is SVGAGI. The V end lost 0 bases, the J end lost 1 base, and 10 bases lay between the germline ends. The CDR3 extends over 16 amino acids. The CDR3 here is CASSYSEAGSYNEQFF. The CDR3 nucleotides read TGTGCCAGCAGTTACTCTGAAGCGGGTTCCTACAATGAGCAGTTCTTC.

The V gene is TRBV9, the J gene TRBJ2-2, with D maybe TRBD2 (6 bases). The CDR3 contains 15 residues. The germline CDR1 and CDR2 sequences are SGDLS and YYNGEE. V gave up 4 bases and J gave up 6 bases, with 16 bases separating them. CDR3 bases: TGTGCCAGCAGCCCTACCGGGGGAAACTCCGGGGAGCTGTTTTTT. Amino acids: CASSPTGGNSGELFF.

This clone was counted between two and nine times. The chain carries TRBV6-1 and TRBJ1-2; a weak D match, TRBD1 (5 bases). This CDR3 comprises 14 residues. V dropped 0 bases and J dropped 2 bases, with 7 bases sitting between them. In germline, CDR1 is MNHNS, CDR2 SASEGT. CDR3 in DNA: TGTGCCAGCAGTGAAGCGAAGGGGAACTATGGCTACACCTTC. It encodes CASSEAKGNYGYTF.

V usage is TRBV2 and J usage is TRBJ1-1, with 7 positions matching TRBD1. The CDR3 has 13 amino acids. Germline V CDR1 and CDR2: SNHLY, FYNNEI. The ends lost 7 bases at V and 4 bases at J; junction bases unmatched: 6. CDR3 in DNA: TGTGCCAGCATGATGGACAGGAGCACTGAAGCTTTCTTT. Encoded protein: CASMMDRSTEAFF. The full variable domain, completed using reference TRBV2 and TRBJ1-1, is EPEVTQTPSHQVTQMGQEVILRCVPISNHLYFYWYRQILGQKVEFLVSFYNNEISEKSEIFDDQFSVERPDGSNFTLKIRSTKLEDSAMYFCASMMDRSTEAFFGQGTRLTVV.

CDR3 region: CASSAEGHYTEAFF. The CDR3, as DNA: TGTGCCAGCAGCGCAGAGGGACACTACACTGAAGCTTTCTTT. The chain combines TRBV9 with TRBJ1-1; TRBD1 is a possible D gene (6 bases). Trimming took 3 bases from V and 3 from J, leaving 12 bases between them. Germline V lookup: CDR1 SGDLS, CDR2 YYNGEE. The CDR3 has 14 amino acids.

Here the CDR3 DNA reads TGCGCCAGCAGCACGGACAGGGAGGATGGCTACACCTTC. Encoded protein: CASSTDREDGYTF. The J gene is TRBJ1-2, the V gene TRBV5-1, with TRBD1 identical over 8 bases. The J segment lost 6 bases and the V segment lost 4 bases, leaving 5 bases of the junction unmatched. This CDR3 is 13 amino acids long. Germline lookup yields CDR1 SGHRS and CDR2 YFSETQ.

V and J are TRBV4-3 and TRBJ2-6; tentative D call: TRBD1 (5 bases). The germline CDR1 and CDR2 sequences are LGHNA and YSLEER. Trimming removed 0 bases at V and 0 bases at J, with 9 bases between. This CDR3 region has 17 residues. The CDR3: CASSQDDRLSGANVLTF. CDR3 coding DNA: TGCGCCAGCAGCCAAGATGACAGACTCTCTGGGGCCAACGTCCTGACTTTC.

CDR3 in amino acids: CAQRQGVNTEAFF. CDR3 DNA: TGTGCACAACGACAGGGGGTGAACACTGAAGCTTTCTTT. The chain employs TRBV30 and TRBJ1-1; 9 positions match TRBD1. CDR3 length: 13 amino acids. Germline lookup yields CDR1 GTSNPN and CDR2 SVGIG (reference sequence).

This chain joins TRBV6-1 and TRBJ2-1; possible D gene TRBD2, 6 bases. CDR1 MNHNS and CDR2 SASEGT come from the germline V gene. The length of the CDR3 is 14 residues. The V gene lost 7 bases and the J gene lost 0 bases, with 10 bases spanning the gap. The CDR3 loop is CASKEGSSYNEQFF. CDR3 nucleotides: TGTGCCAGCAAGGAGGGTAGCTCCTACAATGAGCAGTTCTTC.

This chain connects TRBV5-1 to TRBJ2-7; TRBD2 might be the D (5 bases). Trimming shortened V by 7 bases and J by 3 bases, and 20 bases separated the two germline ends. This CDR3 comprises 15 residues. CDR1 is SGHRS and CDR2 is YFSETQ in the germline V gene. The CDR3 nucleotides read TGCGCCAGCTCGACCTCGGGGATTGGGAACTACGAGCAGTACTTC. Protein: CASSTSGIGNYEQYF.

This clone was seen only once. V gene TRBV6-6 combines with J gene TRBJ2-1; 15 nucleotides match TRBD2. The J segment lost 9 bases and the V segment lost 2 bases, leaving 5 bases of the junction unmatched. The CDR3 extends over 16 amino acids. Germline values: CDR1 MNHNY, CDR2 SVGAGI (reference sequence). In DNA form, the CDR3 reads TGTGCCAGCAGTTACGGACTAGCGGGAGGGCTTGGTGAGCAGTTCTTC. Protein product: CASSYGLAGGLGEQFF.